Presented here are 20 T cell receptor beta chains from one specimen sequenced in a study of T cell responses to AZD1222 COVID-19 vaccine. The repertoire was sequenced with immunoSEQ multiplex PCR; TCRdb's copy has only in-frame clones and lacks some. Of 200,000 or so clones in the sample, approximately 92% were seen once. The sequences come from peripheral blood, collected on day 0 of AZD1222 vaccination. The origin of the receptors is an adult in good health.

This sequence joins TRBV11-3 and TRBJ2-3; 11 bases are a match to TRBD1. The CDR3 spans 15 residues. The germline V gene encodes CDR1 SGHNT and CDR2 YENEEA. The ends lost 3 bases at V and 3 bases at J; junction bases unmatched: 2. CDR3 region: CASSFGTGGTDTQYF. CDR3 nucleotide sequence: TGTGCCAGCAGCTTCGGGACAGGGGGAACAGATACGCAGTATTTT.

The chain combines TRBV4-2 with TRBJ2-1; TRBD1 or TRBD2 may be the D gene (7 bases each). The CDR3 is made up of 13 amino acids. Germline V gives CDR1 LGHNA, CDR2 YNFKEQ. Trimming pared 3 bases from V and 14 bases from J, leaving 17 bases between. The CDR3 loop is CASSQVAGGEKFF. As DNA, the CDR3 is TGTGCCAGCAGCCAGGTGGCAGGGGGGGAGAAGTTCTTC.

The chain uses TRBV9 and TRBJ2-6; possibly TRBD2 for D (5 bases). This CDR3 has 17 residues. Trimming cost V 3 bases and J 0 bases, with 13 bases left between them. The germline gives CDR1 SGDLS, CDR2 YYNGEE. The CDR3: CASSGAEGLSGANVLTF. CDR3 in DNA: TGTGCCAGCAGCGGTGCCGAGGGCCTCTCTGGGGCCAACGTCCTGACTTTC.

The rearrangement links TRBV7-6 to TRBJ2-2, with D hard to call. The CDR3 is 12 residues long. V dropped 1 base and J dropped 7 bases, with 4 bases sitting between them. The V gene's germline CDR1 is SGHVS and CDR2 FNYEAQ. CDR3 DNA sequence: TGTGCCAGCAGCTTAGTCATCGGGGAGCTGTTTTTT. Translation: CASSLVIGELFF.

The chain joins TRBV4-1 to TRBJ1-1, with 9 nucleotides matching TRBD1. With 2 bases clipped from V and 0 bases from J, the junction kept 13 bases outside the gene matches. CDR1 is MGHRA and CDR2 is YSYEKL in the germline V gene. The CDR3 extends over 19 amino acids. Here the CDR3 DNA reads TGCGCCAGCAGCCAAATACAACCGGACAGGGGAAATTTGAACACTGAAGCTTTCTTT. As protein: CASSQIQPDRGNLNTEAFF.

V gene TRBV5-1 combines with J gene TRBJ2-7, with TRBD1 identical over 12 bases. The CDR3 contains 14 residues. Germline V lookup: CDR1 SGHRS, CDR2 YFSETQ. After removal of 6 bases from V and 5 bases from J, the junction contained 6 bases not matched to a gene. In nucleotides, the CDR3 is TGCGCCAGCACTGCGGGACAGGGGGCTAACGAGCAGTACTTC. It yields the protein CASTAGQGANEQYF. Filled out from reference TRBV5-1 and TRBJ2-7, the complete variable domain reads KAGVTQTPRYLIKTRGQQVTLSCSPISGHRSVSWYQQTPGQGLQFLFEYFSETQRNKGNFPGRFSGRQFSNSRSEMNVSTLELGDSALYLCASTAGQGANEQYFGPGTRLTVT.

The chain is built from TRBV30 and TRBJ1-1; the D is unclear. The CDR3 has 15 amino acids. With 0 bases removed from V and 1 base from J, the gap between germline ends came to 12 bases. Germline V gene lookup returns CDR1 GTSNPN and CDR2 SVGIG (reference sequence). In DNA, the CDR3 is TGTGCCTGGAGTGTATATGGACGGACGAACACTGAAGCTTTCTTT. It specifies CAWSVYGRTNTEAFF.

V gene TRBV9 combines with J gene TRBJ1-6; D remains unclear. Germline V gene data show CDR1 as SGDLS and CDR2 as YYNGEE. Trimming took off 0 bases at V and 10 bases at J, with 11 bases between the two ends. CDR3 length equals 14 residues. CDR3 nucleotides: TGTGCCAGCAGCGTAGTCACCAATGGATCACCCCTCCACTTT. Protein product: CASSVVTNGSPLHF.

This chain joins TRBV5-1 and TRBJ2-2, with D tentatively TRBD1 (5 bases). Trimming cost V 1 base and J 1 base, with 11 bases left between them. This CDR3 comprises 16 residues. CDR1 and CDR2 from the germline V gene are SGHRS and YFSETQ. CDR3 amino acids: CASSLTTTGNTGELFF. DNA for the CDR3: TGCGCCAGCAGCTTGACTACCACAGGGAACACCGGGGAGCTGTTTTTT.

V is TRBV7-2 and J is TRBJ1-4; D not certain. The CDR3 consists of 14 residues. Trimming stripped 1 base from V and 4 bases from J, with 7 bases between. From germline, CDR1 is SGHTA and CDR2 FQGNSA. CDR3 nucleotide sequence: TGTGCCAGCAGCTTAGGGAGCGGTAATGAAAAACTGTTTTTT. It codes for CASSLGSGNEKLFF.

Only one count was recorded for this clone. In DNA, the CDR3 is TGTGCCAGCAGTGAGGGTCAGGGGGTATCCTACAATGAGCAGTTCTTC. It encodes CASSEGQGVSYNEQFF. The chain couples TRBV2 to TRBJ2-1; 7 nucleotides line up with TRBD1. The germline gives CDR1 SNHLY, CDR2 FYNNEI. The length of the CDR3 is 16 residues. The V gene end was trimmed by 3 bases and the J gene end by 1 base; junction bases not matched to a gene: 6.

This clone was observed a single time. The V gene is TRBV12-3 or TRBV12-4, the J gene TRBJ2-7; D might be TRBD2 (5 bases). The CDR3 runs 13 residues. Trimming removed 7 bases at V and 6 bases at J, with 16 bases between. CDR3 sequence reads: CASTPTGRSEQYF. CDR3 nucleotides: TGTGCCAGCACCCCGACGGGAAGAAGCGAGCAGTACTTC.

The chain employs TRBV6-4 and TRBJ1-2, with D possibly matching TRBD1 (5 bases). V lost 0 bases and J 6 bases, leaving 8 bases between the germline ends. Germline V gives CDR1 MRHNA, CDR2 SNTAGT. The CDR3 spans 13 residues. The CDR3 here is CASSDSGENGYTF. Written as DNA, the CDR3 is TGTGCCAGCAGTGACTCAGGGGAGAATGGCTACACCTTC.

J is TRBJ1-1 and V is TRBV7-6; D call uncertain. The CDR3 covers 9 residues. Germline CDR1 and CDR2: SGHVS and FNYEAQ. V lost 10 bases and J 4 bases, leaving 4 bases between the germline ends. The CDR3 loop reads CATTTEAFF. The CDR3 nucleotides read TGTGCCACCACCACTGAAGCTTTCTTT.

V gene TRBV27 combines with J gene TRBJ2-1; 10 nucleotides agree with TRBD1. V dropped 6 bases and J dropped 10; count of bases not matched to a gene: 6. CDR1 is MNHEY, CDR2 SMNVEV, per germline (reference sequence). The CDR3 is made up of 13 amino acids. For the CDR3, the DNA is TGTGCCAGCAGCGGGACAGGGGCGGGGGAGCAGTTCTTC. Translation: CASSGTGAGEQFF.

The V call is TRBV5-1, the J call TRBJ2-3; 11 nucleotides align to TRBD2. The V gene end was trimmed by 4 bases and the J gene end by 6 bases; junction bases not matched to a gene: 10. CDR3 size: 16 residues. Germline V gene data show CDR1 as SGHRS and CDR2 as YFSETQ. CDR3 loop: CASSQSTSGSGDTQYF. The CDR3 coding sequence is TGCGCCAGCAGCCAATCCACTAGCGGGAGCGGGGATACGCAGTATTTT.

The V and J genes are TRBV4-1 and TRBJ1-5; D gene uncertain. Trimming took 0 bases from V and 1 from J, leaving 19 bases between them. CDR3 size: 19 residues. Per germline, CDR1 MGHRA and CDR2 YSYEKL. The CDR3 spells CASSQEIRAGPGSNQPQHF. CDR3 sequence (DNA): TGCGCCAGCAGCCAAGAAATAAGGGCAGGCCCCGGGAGCAATCAGCCCCAGCATTTT.

This clone came up once. The chain employs TRBV5-1 and TRBJ2-7; 8 positions agree with TRBD1. CDR1 and CDR2 from the germline V gene are SGHRS and YFSETQ. The CDR3 length is 12 residues. With V trimmed by 8 bases and J by 2 bases, 3 bases remained unmatched. The CDR3 DNA is TGCGCCAGTGGACAGGGAACCTACGAGCAGTACTTC. Amino acids: CASGQGTYEQYF. Using reference TRBV5-1 and TRBJ2-7 for the parts outside the CDR3, the full variable domain is KAGVTQTPRYLIKTRGQQVTLSCSPISGHRSVSWYQQTPGQGLQFLFEYFSETQRNKGNFPGRFSGRQFSNSRSEMNVSTLELGDSALYLCASGQGTYEQYFGPGTRLTVT.

The chain employs TRBV5-4 and TRBJ2-1, with a possible D match to TRBD2 (5 bases). The germline V gene has CDR1 SGHNT and CDR2 YYREEE (reference sequence). Trimming removed 4 bases at V and 12 bases at J, with 17 bases between. The CDR3 has 13 residues. CDR3 nucleotides: TGTGCCAGCAGCCCACATGCGGGTCTGGGGCAGTTCTTC. It specifies CASSPHAGLGQFF.

The chain couples TRBV7-2 to TRBJ2-7; D is unresolved. Trimming took off 1 base at V and 4 bases at J, with 11 bases between the two ends. Germline values: CDR1 SGHTA, CDR2 FQGNSA. The CDR3 runs 14 residues. The CDR3 loop is CASSLEGLGYEQYV. The CDR3 DNA is TGTGCCAGCAGCTTAGAAGGTTTGGGTTACGAGCAGTACGTC.